The 13 T cell receptor beta chains presented below share a single source sample, sequenced in a study of cytomegalovirus exposure and HLA in healthy donors. The PCR had 60 Vbeta and 13 Jbeta primers. Produced via immunoSEQ multiplex PCR; TCRdb's table is partial and in-frame only. Listed are around 50,000 clones; 12% falls within the top ten. Sequencing used PBMCs. The origin of the receptors is a woman in her thirties in good health and CMV-seropositive.

CDR3 residues: CAWSKDRAGANVLTF. As DNA, the CDR3 is TGTGCCTGGAGTAAGGACAGGGCTGGGGCCAACGTCCTGACTTTC. V gene TRBV30 combines with J gene TRBJ2-6; 8 nucleotides line up with TRBD1. Germline V gene data show CDR1 as GTSNPN and CDR2 as SVGIG (reference sequence). J was trimmed by 2 bases and V by 2 bases; bases with no gene match: 2. The CDR3 runs 15 residues.

The chain joins TRBV11-3 to TRBJ1-2, with 8 bases that match TRBD1. The CDR3 sequence is 15 residues long. The V gene's germline CDR1 is SGHNT and CDR2 YENEEA. V shed 4 bases and J 4 bases; nucleotides not matched to a gene: 8. The CDR3 here is CASSSPDRAGYGYTF. CDR3 coding DNA: TGTGCCAGCAGCTCCCCGGACAGGGCTGGCTATGGCTACACCTTC.

The chain is built from TRBV4-1 and TRBJ2-1, with 9 bases that match TRBD2. Germline loops: CDR1 MGHRA, CDR2 YSYEKL. The CDR3 totals 15 residues. Trimming removed 1 base from V and 6 bases from J; junction bases left unmatched: 4. CDR3 sequence (DNA): TGCGCCAGCAGCCAAGTCTATAGCGGGAGCAATGAGCAGTTCTTC. Translating it yields CASSQVYSGSNEQFF.

The rearrangement uses TRBV7-9 and TRBJ2-1, with 11 nucleotides matching TRBD2. There are 19 residues in the CDR3. In germline, CDR1 is SEHNR, CDR2 FQNEAQ (reference sequence). Trimming at V came to 5 bases and at J to 4 bases, leaving 16 bases not matched to a gene. The CDR3, as DNA: TGTGCCAGCAGCCTATTACGCCGTGGACTAGCGGGCGTATACAATGAGCAGTTCTTC. It specifies CASSLLRRGLAGVYNEQFF.

This chain links TRBV19 with TRBJ2-5; 9 nucleotides agree with TRBD2. Germline-derived CDR1 and CDR2 are LNHDA and SQIVND (reference sequence). The CDR3 totals 16 residues. Trimming cost V 6 bases and J 5 bases; bases outside gene matches: 13. DNA for the CDR3: TGTGCCAGTAGACCCTATAGCGGGAGCCCATGGGAGACCCAGTACTTC. Its translation: CASRPYSGSPWETQYF.

The rearrangement links TRBV4-1 to TRBJ1-1; 7 bases are shared with TRBD1. CDR1 and CDR2 (germline): MGHRA, YSYEKL. The CDR3 length is 15 residues. V dropped 2 bases and J dropped 1; count of bases not matched to a gene: 4. CDR3 sequence reads: CASSQLGQANTEAFF. CDR3 DNA: TGCGCCAGCAGCCAATTAGGACAGGCGAACACTGAAGCTTTCTTT.

The chain joins TRBV2 to TRBJ1-1; D is perhaps TRBD1 (6 bases). V lost 9 bases and J 0 bases, leaving 14 bases between the germline ends. Germline CDR1 and CDR2: SNHLY and FYNNEI. The CDR3 runs 14 residues. CDR3 residues: CASLRWGLNTEAFF. CDR3 coding DNA: TGTGCCAGTCTTCGGTGGGGGCTGAACACTGAAGCTTTCTTT.

The rearrangement uses TRBV6-1 and TRBJ1-1; the D is unclear. CDR1 MNHNS and CDR2 SASEGT come from the germline V gene. The CDR3 runs 14 residues. With 2 bases removed from V and 3 bases from J, the gap between germline ends came to 10 bases. The CDR3, as DNA: TGTGCCAGCAGTGAAATCGGTAGCGACACTGAAGCTTTCTTT. It codes for CASSEIGSDTEAFF.

CDR3 DNA sequence: TGCAGCGCCCGGAGGGCCGGGGAGCTGTTTTTT. Translated: CSARRAGELFF. This chain connects TRBV20-1 to TRBJ2-2; TRBD2 is a possible D gene (6 bases). Germline V gene data show CDR1 as DFQATT and CDR2 as SNEGSKA (reference sequence). CDR3 length: 11 residues.

The rearrangement links TRBV30 to TRBJ2-1, with TRBD2 matching over 9 bases. In germline, CDR1 is GTSNPN, CDR2 SVGIG (reference sequence). The J segment lost 4 bases and the V segment lost 7 bases, leaving 11 bases of the junction unmatched. The CDR3 is 15 amino acids. The DNA for the CDR3 is TGTGCCTCTAGACCGGGACTAGCAGTATACAATGAGCAGTTCTTC. This gives the protein CASRPGLAVYNEQFF. The full variable domain, with the rest looked up from reference TRBV30 and TRBJ2-1, is SQTIHQWPATLVQPVGSPLSLECTVEGTSNPNLYWYRQAAGRGLQLLFYSVGIGQISSEVPQNLSASRPQDRQFILSSKKLLLSDSGFYLCASRPGLAVYNEQFFGPGTRLTVL.

The rearrangement joins TRBV7-8 to TRBJ2-2; 8 bases agree with TRBD2. Germline trimming cut 8 bases from V and 2 bases from J; bases unmatched to any gene: 7. This CDR3 has 15 residues. Germline values: CDR1 SGHVS, CDR2 FQNEAQ. As DNA, the CDR3 is TGTGCCAGCGACGACTTAGCGGGAAACACCGGGGAGCTGTTTTTT. Amino acids: CASDDLAGNTGELFF.

V is TRBV5-1 and J is TRBJ2-1; 9 bases fit TRBD2. The length of the CDR3 is 16 residues. Germline V gene data show CDR1 as SGHRS and CDR2 as YFSETQ. The trim removed 4 bases at V and 5 bases at J, leaving 10 bases unmatched. CDR3 nucleotides: TGCGCCAGCAGCATCCTAGGGACTAGCCGACACAATGAGCAGTTCTTC. Amino acids: CASSILGTSRHNEQFF.

The chain uses TRBV4-1 and TRBJ2-1, with a tentative D call TRBD2 (6 bases). The germline V gene encodes CDR1 MGHRA and CDR2 YSYEKL. There are 19 residues in the CDR3. The germline V and J ends were trimmed by 4 bases and 0 bases, with 22 bases remaining between them. CDR3 region: CASSLPRGARGASYNEQFF. Here the CDR3 DNA reads TGCGCCAGCAGCCTGCCTAGGGGCGCGCGGGGAGCCTCCTACAATGAGCAGTTCTTC.